Listed here are 29 T cell receptor beta chains from one sample, sequenced in a study of blood T cell repertoires in COVID-19. Clones were sequenced by immunoSEQ multiplex PCR, and TCRdb holds only the in-frame ones, with some missing. In the table there are 150,000 to 200,000 clones, about 88% of which are singletons. What was sequenced was peripheral blood. The receptors shown here come from a man aged 55 to 69 with active or convalescent COVID-19.

The V and J genes are TRBV18 and TRBJ1-4; 7 bases fit TRBD1. This CDR3 has 15 residues. With 6 bases clipped from V and 7 bases from J, the junction kept 11 bases outside the gene matches. From germline, CDR1 is KGHSH and CDR2 LQKENI. The CDR3 DNA follows: TGTGCCAGCTCGCTCAAGACAGGGAGTTCTGAAAAACTGTTTTTT. Its protein product is CASSLKTGSSEKLFF. Complete variable domain (other parts from reference TRBV18 and TRBJ1-4): NAGVMQNPRHLVRRRGQEARLRCSPMKGHSHVYWYRQLPEEGLKFMVYLQKENIIDESGMPKERFSAEFPKEGPSILRIQQVVRGDSAAYFCASSLKTGSSEKLFFGSGTQLSVL.

The chain couples TRBV7-2 to TRBJ2-3; D possibly corresponds to TRBD2 (6 bases). The V end was cut by 0 bases, the J end by 4 bases, with 14 bases between. Per the germline V gene, CDR1 is SGHTA and CDR2 is FQGNSA. This CDR3 has 16 amino acids. CDR3 protein: CASSLASGDPSDTQYF. In nucleotides, the CDR3 is TGTGCCAGCAGCTTAGCATCGGGGGACCCATCAGATACGCAGTATTTT.

The chain joins TRBV11-2 to TRBJ2-1, with 8 bases lining up with TRBD2. CDR1 and CDR2 (germline): SGHAT, FQNNGV. J lost 4 bases, V lost 3 bases, and 2 bases had no gene match. The CDR3 runs to 14 residues. The CDR3 coding sequence is TGTGCCAGCAGCTTTAGCGGGGTTTACAATGAGCAGTTCTTC. This gives the protein CASSFSGVYNEQFF.

The chain uses TRBV5-5 and TRBJ2-7, with D perhaps matching TRBD1 (5 bases). The CDR3 is 16 residues long. V dropped 4 bases and J dropped 2 bases, with 19 bases sitting between them. The germline V gene encodes CDR1 SGHKS and CDR2 YYEKEE (reference sequence). The DNA for the CDR3 is TGTGCCAGCAGCAGAACGCCGCGACAGCGAGCCTACGAGCAGTACTTC. The encoded protein is CASSRTPRQRAYEQYF.

The gene calls are TRBV19 and TRBJ1-2; D is possibly TRBD1 (5 bases). The germline V gene encodes CDR1 LNHDA and CDR2 SQIVND (reference sequence). The CDR3 runs to 13 residues. The ends were cut back, 0 bases at V and 3 bases at J, with 5 bases in the middle. CDR3: CASSIDRDYGYTF. In nucleotides, the CDR3 is TGTGCCAGTAGTATAGACAGGGACTATGGCTACACCTTC. Combining the CDR3 with reference TRBV19 and TRBJ1-2 gives the whole variable domain DGGITQSPKYLFRKEGQNVTLSCEQNLNHDAMYWYRQDPGQGLRLIYYSQIVNDFQKGDIAEGYSVSREKKESFPLTVTSAQKNPTAFYLCASSIDRDYGYTFGSGTRLTVV.

V usage is TRBV12-3 or TRBV12-4 and J usage is TRBJ2-7; D not resolved. Trimming took off 5 bases at V and 2 bases at J, with 7 bases between the two ends. There are 12 residues in the CDR3. CDR3 bases: TGTGCCAGCAGTCCTGGCCCCTACGAGCAGTACTTC. Protein sequence: CASSPGPYEQYF.

The chain is built from TRBV5-5 and TRBJ2-1, with TRBD2 matching over 10 bases. The J segment lost 4 bases and the V segment lost 4 bases, leaving 5 bases of the junction unmatched. Germline CDR1 reads SGHKS; CDR2 reads YYEKEE (reference sequence). This CDR3 contains 15 residues. The CDR3 reads CASSPSGGVYNEQFF. As DNA, the CDR3 is TGTGCCAGCAGCCCCAGCGGGGGGGTTTACAATGAGCAGTTCTTC.

J is TRBJ2-2 and V is TRBV29-1, with TRBD1 as a possible D gene (6 bases). In germline, CDR1 is SQVTM, CDR2 ANQGSEA. CDR3 length equals 13 residues. V was trimmed by 7 bases and J by 7 bases, leaving 16 bases between them. The DNA of the CDR3 is TGCAGCGGGGAGACAGGTCTTAGCGGGGAGCTGTTTTTT. It translates to CSGETGLSGELFF.

DNA for the CDR3: TGTGCCAGCAGCCCCGGGTATCGTTCAGAGACCCAGTACTTC. Translated, it gives CASSPGYRSETQYF. The rearrangement joins TRBV9 to TRBJ2-5; D is undetermined. This CDR3 contains 14 residues. Trimming stripped 4 bases from V and 4 bases from J, with 14 bases between. Germline V gene sequence: CDR1 SGDLS, CDR2 YYNGEE.

This chain uses TRBV7-9 with TRBJ2-5, with 7 bases fitting TRBD1. The length of the CDR3 is 15 residues. The V gene's germline CDR1 is SEHNR and CDR2 FQNEAQ (reference sequence). The V gene end was trimmed by 4 bases and the J gene end by 4 bases; junction bases not matched to a gene: 9. This CDR3 is CASSSQRGRGETQYF. As DNA, the CDR3 is TGTGCCAGCAGCTCACAGAGGGGGCGCGGAGAGACCCAGTACTTC.

This clone was counted a single time. This chain uses TRBV6-1 with TRBJ2-7, with 11 bases that match TRBD2. The CDR3 consists of 16 residues. The V gene's germline CDR1 is MNHNS and CDR2 SASEGT. Trimming removed 4 bases from V and 2 bases from J; junction bases left unmatched: 7. In nucleotides, the CDR3 is TGTGCCAGCAGTGTGGCCGGGACTAGCGGAACCTACGAGCAGTACTTC. Protein sequence: CASSVAGTSGTYEQYF.

The chain joins TRBV10-1 to TRBJ1-2; 8 bases agree with TRBD1. V lost 3 bases, J lost 7 bases, and 4 bases stayed unmatched. From germline, CDR1 is WNHNN and CDR2 SYGVQD (reference sequence). This CDR3 comprises 13 residues. The chain's CDR3 is CASSDQGAGGYTF. Written as DNA, the CDR3 is TGCGCCAGCAGTGATCAGGGGGCAGGTGGCTACACCTTC.

This sequence joins TRBV6-5 and TRBJ2-7; TRBD1 matches 7 bases. This CDR3 is 13 amino acids long. V shed 7 bases, J shed 6 bases, and the junction held 9 bases outside the gene matches. Germline V gene data show CDR1 as MNHEY and CDR2 as SVGAGI. CDR3 coding DNA: TGTGCCAGCATAAGGACAGGAGGTATCGAGCAGTACTTC. This gives the protein CASIRTGGIEQYF.

J is TRBJ1-1 and V is TRBV2; D ambiguous. The V end lost 0 bases, the J end lost 4 bases, and 9 bases lay between the germline ends. This CDR3 has 14 residues. Germline values: CDR1 SNHLY, CDR2 FYNNEI. CDR3 amino acids: CASSEALRGTEAFF. DNA of the CDR3: TGTGCCAGCAGTGAAGCGCTTCGGGGCACTGAAGCTTTCTTT.

The chain employs TRBV6-5 and TRBJ1-6; 9 positions match TRBD1. The CDR3 covers 15 residues. Germline CDR1 and CDR2: MNHEY and SVGAGI. V shed 7 bases, J shed 7 bases, and the junction held 8 bases outside the gene matches. The CDR3 DNA is TGTGCCAGCATCTTCCAGACAGGGGGGAATTCACCCCTCCACTTT. This sequence encodes CASIFQTGGNSPLHF.

The chain carries TRBV7-9 and TRBJ1-4, with D tentatively TRBD1 (6 bases). Germline CDR1 is SEHNR and CDR2 is FQNEAQ (reference sequence). Trimming took off 5 bases at V and 0 bases at J, with 13 bases between the two ends. This CDR3 region has 16 residues. The DNA for the CDR3 is TGTGCCAGCAGCCCTGGGAGGGGGACAACTAATGAAAAACTGTTTTTT. This gives the protein CASSPGRGTTNEKLFF. The full variable domain, its missing parts supplied by reference TRBV7-9 and TRBJ1-4, is DTGVSQNPRHKITKRGQNVTFRCDPISEHNRLYWYRQTLGQGPEFLTYFQNEAQLEKSRLLSDRFSAERPKGSFSTLEIQRTEQGDSAMYLCASSPGRGTTNEKLFFGSGTQLSVL.

The chain recombines TRBV5-6 with TRBJ2-7; 7 positions match TRBD1. Germline CDR1 SGHDT, CDR2 YYEEEE. V trimming: 2 bases; J trimming: 5 bases; junction bases outside the gene matches: 7. The CDR3 has 14 residues. The CDR3 reads CASSLSTGDDEQYF. The DNA of the CDR3 is TGTGCCAGCAGCTTATCTACAGGGGATGACGAGCAGTACTTC.

This rearrangement joins TRBV18 to TRBJ1-1; D gene unclear. The CDR3 consists of 15 residues. The V end lost 2 bases, the J end lost 4 bases, and 14 bases lay between the germline ends. The germline V gene encodes CDR1 KGHSH and CDR2 LQKENI. CDR3 protein: CASSPGPYESTEAFF. In DNA form, the CDR3 reads TGTGCCAGCTCACCAGGGCCCTACGAGAGCACTGAAGCTTTCTTT.

This clone was seen once. The chain employs TRBV21-1 and TRBJ1-1; TRBD1, as called in the table, went unchecked against the DNA. TRBV21-1 is assigned pseudogene status. This CDR3 is 17 amino acids long. Written as DNA, the CDR3 is TGTGCCAGCAGCAAAAAACCCAAGGACAGTAGAAACACTGAAGCTTTCTTT. Protein product: CASSKKPKDSRNTEAFF.

The rearrangement joins TRBV27 to TRBJ1-3; a possible D gene is TRBD1 (5 bases). The CDR3 contains 15 residues. Looked up from germline, CDR1 is MNHEY and CDR2 is SMNVEV (reference sequence). The V end lost 2 bases, the J end lost 0 bases, and 8 bases lay between the germline ends. CDR3 sequence reads: CASSLGGNSGNTIYF. The DNA of the CDR3 is TGTGCCAGCAGTTTAGGGGGGAACTCTGGAAACACCATATATTTT.

The chain combines TRBV5-1 with TRBJ1-2; D is perhaps TRBD1 (6 bases). V was trimmed by 0 bases and J by 5 bases, leaving 8 bases between them. This CDR3 comprises 13 residues. Germline loops: CDR1 SGHRS, CDR2 YFSETQ. CDR3 bases: TGCGCCAGCAGCTTGGGGACAGCATATGGCTACACCTTC. This translates into CASSLGTAYGYTF.

The chain carries TRBV28 and TRBJ2-5, with 7 bases identical to TRBD1. After removal of 11 bases from V and 3 bases from J, the junction contained 9 bases not matched to a gene. CDR1 is MDHEN, CDR2 SYDVKM, per germline. The CDR3 is 13 amino acids. The CDR3 sequence: CAATGNEEETQYF. In nucleotides, the CDR3 is TGTGCCGCGACAGGGAACGAGGAAGAGACCCAGTACTTC.

The chain links TRBV3-1 (or the pseudogene TRBV3-2) to TRBJ2-1; TRBD2 is a possible D gene (5 bases). Germline V gene lookup returns CDR1 LGHDT and CDR2 YNNKEL (reference sequence). The CDR3 has 13 residues. Trimming stripped 4 bases from V and 7 bases from J, with 11 bases between. The CDR3 loop is CASSREPTNEQFF. The CDR3 DNA is TGTGCCAGCAGCCGGGAGCCCACGAATGAGCAGTTCTTC.

The chain has TRBV30 and TRBJ2-1; 7 bases align to TRBD1. Trimming at V came to 5 bases and at J to 8 bases, leaving 9 bases not matched to a gene. Germline CDR1 is GTSNPN and CDR2 is SVGIG (reference sequence). CDR3 length: 13 residues. The CDR3 sequence: CAWDRVPRDEQFF. The CDR3 nucleotides read TGTGCCTGGGACAGGGTCCCCCGGGATGAGCAGTTCTTC. The full variable domain, its missing parts supplied by reference TRBV30 and TRBJ2-1, is SQTIHQWPATLVQPVGSPLSLECTVEGTSNPNLYWYRQAAGRGLQLLFYSVGIGQISSEVPQNLSASRPQDRQFILSSKKLLLSDSGFYLCAWDRVPRDEQFFGPGTRLTVL.

J is TRBJ2-3 and V is TRBV6-2 or TRBV6-3; TRBD1 is a possible D gene (6 bases). V was trimmed by 0 bases and J by 4 bases, leaving 20 bases between them. The CDR3 covers 18 residues. Germline values: CDR1 MNHEY, CDR2 SVGEGT. CDR3 sequence: CASSYSVYRADSPDTQYF. The CDR3 DNA follows: TGTGCCAGCAGTTACTCAGTCTATCGAGCGGACAGTCCAGATACGCAGTATTTT.

V usage is TRBV18 and J usage is TRBJ1-2; 9 nucleotides line up with TRBD1. CDR1 and CDR2 from the germline V gene are KGHSH and LQKENI. Trimming cost V 2 bases and J 8 bases; bases outside gene matches: 3. The CDR3 sequence is 13 residues long. This chain's CDR3 is CASSPDRGEGYTF. Here the CDR3 DNA reads TGTGCCAGCTCACCAGACAGGGGGGAAGGCTACACCTTC.

The count of this clone is one. The rearrangement uses TRBV27 and TRBJ2-1; 8 bases fit TRBD2. V was pared by 6 bases and J by 4 bases, with 8 bases of the junction left unmatched. Per germline, CDR1 MNHEY and CDR2 SMNVEV (reference sequence). The CDR3 is made up of 15 amino acids. The CDR3 DNA sequence: TGTGCCAGCAGACGGAGCGGGAGCGGTTACAATGAGCAGTTCTTC. Protein sequence: CASRRSGSGYNEQFF.

This sequence joins TRBV5-8 and TRBJ1-4, with D perhaps TRBD1 (5 bases). Looked up from germline, CDR1 is SGHTS and CDR2 is YDEGEE. V was clipped by 0 bases and J by 6 bases, with 18 bases between them. The CDR3 is made up of 17 amino acids. The CDR3 sequence: CASSLETGSGSDEKLFF. In DNA, the CDR3 is TGTGCCAGCAGCTTGGAGACTGGATCAGGGTCCGATGAAAAACTGTTTTTT.

CDR3 in DNA: TGTGCCAGCAGCCTGGACAGGGCTGGCTACACCTTC. It specifies CASSLDRAGYTF. The V and J genes are TRBV13 and TRBJ1-2, with 8 bases matching TRBD1. Germline V gene lookup returns CDR1 PRHDT and CDR2 FYEKMQ (reference sequence). V shed 5 bases, J shed 7 bases, and the junction held 3 bases outside the gene matches. CDR3 length: 12 amino acids.